This T cell receptor (beta chain) was profiled in a study of vaccination and CD4 T cells after COVID-19. Sequenced with the Oncomine TCR Beta short-read assay was DNA taken from cultured CD4+ T cells. Someone extracted genomic DNA from cultured CD4+ T cells. TCRdb passed the PCR reads through MiXCR, listing each CDR3 protein once. The data contain under 4,000 distinct CDR3 sequences, 20% to 25% of them seen just once; the ten biggest clones take up roughly 21%. Study-wide results and limits: Convalescent patients gained a median approximately 88% of their reactive clones only post-vaccination.

This clonotype was detected a few times. What it binds is not known. Germline V CDR1 and CDR2: MNHEY, SMNVEV (reference sequence). V was cut by 7 bases and J by 9 bases, with 16 bases left in between. This CDR3 contains 14 residues. Treatment indicated: roughly ten-day PBMC culture with coronavirus spike peptide pools or control peptides (ViraFEST assay). TCRs were sequenced by ViraFEST after antigen-specific T cells had been expanded with peptide pools. This TCR came from a human donor who had recovered from COVID-19. The chain has TRBV27 and TRBJ1-6; perhaps TRBD1 as D (6 bases). The sequencing sample was made of CD4+ T cells from blood, cultured in vitro. CDR3 residues: CASTPRRGSSPLHF. The CDR3 DNA sequence: TGTGCCAGCACCCCGCGGAGGGGGAGTTCACCCCTCCACTTT.